This T cell receptor beta chain was found in a study of blood T cell repertoires in COVID-19. Study-level information: Acute-phase and convalescent COVID-19 samples originated in the United States, Italy and Spain.

Trimming removed 0 bases from V and 3 bases from J, with 8 bases in between. The CDR3 runs to 14 residues. CDR1 is GTSNPN and CDR2 is SVGIG in the germline V gene (reference sequence). Donors in Cohort 3 counted as recovered after two negative PCRs, clearance, or symptom resolution. Sequencing was performed with immunoSEQ multiplex PCR; in TCRdb, only in-frame clones are kept and a portion is missing. The data hold about 210,000 clones, with just under 90% observed a single time. V and J are TRBV30 and TRBJ1-4; D may be TRBD1 (6 bases). This TCR was sampled from a man aged 25 to 40 who had recovered from COVID-19. The sample consisted of PBMCs or T cells enriched from blood (not recorded which). CDR3 nucleotides: TGTGCCTGGAGTGTAGCAGGGGCTAATGAAAAACTGTTTTTT. Translated: CAWSVAGANEKLFF.